These 29 T cell receptor beta chains were sequenced from one sample in a study of T cell responses to AZD1222 COVID-19 vaccine. Here immunoSEQ multiplex PCR was the method, and the copy in TCRdb shows in-frame clones only, minus some. This sample has around 190,000 clones, with just over 90% found just once. The material was peripheral blood, obtained 28 days after the second AZD1222 dose. Source of these receptors: an adult who received the AZD1222 COVID-19 vaccine.

V and J are TRBV2 and TRBJ1-3, with D perhaps matching TRBD1 (5 bases). CDR3 size: 15 residues. V lost 2 bases and J 2 bases, leaving 10 bases between the germline ends. Per germline, CDR1 SNHLY and CDR2 FYNNEI. This chain's CDR3 is CASSEFQGAGNTIYF. In nucleotides, the CDR3 is TGTGCCAGCAGTGAATTTCAGGGCGCTGGAAACACCATATATTTT. Combining the CDR3 with reference TRBV2 and TRBJ1-3 gives the whole variable domain EPEVTQTPSHQVTQMGQEVILRCVPISNHLYFYWYRQILGQKVEFLVSFYNNEISEKSEIFDDQFSVERPDGSNFTLKIRSTKLEDSAMYFCASSEFQGAGNTIYFGEGSWLTVV.

The rearrangement uses TRBV5-1 and TRBJ1-1; maybe TRBD1 (5 bases). CDR3 size: 17 residues. Germline V gene data show CDR1 as SGHRS and CDR2 as YFSETQ. Trimming left V 4 bases short and J 9 bases short, with 28 bases between. In DNA, the CDR3 is TGCGCCAGCAGCCCCTTTACCCCCGACAGAGGGGAGTCGAAAGCTTTCTTT. Amino acids: CASSPFTPDRGESKAFF.

The chain carries TRBV6-5 and TRBJ1-1, with 7 bases fitting TRBD1. The CDR3 extends over 14 amino acids. Germline values: CDR1 MNHEY, CDR2 SVGAGI. Trimming at V came to 5 bases and at J to 9 bases, leaving 12 bases not matched to a gene. The CDR3 region has the DNA TGTGCCAGCAGTCTCCGGGACAGCCTTTTCAAAGCTTTCTTT. Encoded protein: CASSLRDSLFKAFF.

The V call is TRBV2, the J call TRBJ2-2; tentatively, D is TRBD2 (5 bases). The CDR3 loop spans 14 amino acids. In germline, CDR1 is SNHLY, CDR2 FYNNEI. Trimming shortened V by 3 bases and J by 5 bases, and 10 bases separated the two germline ends. The CDR3 DNA reads TGTGCCAGCAGTGATACTAGAAAAACCGGGGAGCTGTTTTTT. Translation gives CASSDTRKTGELFF. Full variable domain (missing parts from reference TRBV2 and TRBJ2-2): EPEVTQTPSHQVTQMGQEVILRCVPISNHLYFYWYRQILGQKVEFLVSFYNNEISEKSEIFDDQFSVERPDGSNFTLKIRSTKLEDSAMYFCASSDTRKTGELFFGEGSRLTVL.

V is TRBV29-1 and J is TRBJ1-2; the D gene is possibly TRBD1 (5 bases). Looked up from germline, CDR1 is SQVTM and CDR2 is ANQGSEA. V lost 4 bases and J 6 bases, leaving 18 bases between the germline ends. The CDR3 has 14 residues. CDR3 protein: CSVGRARWGDGYTF. The CDR3 bases are TGCAGCGTTGGGCGCGCCCGCTGGGGCGATGGCTACACCTTC.

The chain uses TRBV25-1 and TRBJ1-2, with D tentatively TRBD1 (6 bases). The CDR3 is 14 residues long. Trimming cost V 4 bases and J 4 bases, with 13 bases left between them. The germline V gene encodes CDR1 MGHDK and CDR2 SYGVNS. The chain's CDR3 is CASSVRGTSYGYTF. CDR3 DNA sequence: TGTGCCAGCAGTGTCAGGGGTACAAGCTATGGCTACACCTTC.

The rearrangement uses TRBV2 and TRBJ2-1; possibly TRBD2 for D (6 bases). Germline assignment: CDR1 SNHLY and CDR2 FYNNEI. V lost 3 bases and J 6 bases, leaving 15 bases between the germline ends. This CDR3 has 15 amino acids. The CDR3 loop reads CASSEEGQVTNEQFF. The CDR3 coding sequence is TGTGCCAGCAGTGAGGAGGGCCAGGTGACCAATGAGCAGTTCTTC.

This chain connects TRBV4-1 to TRBJ2-2, with 7 bases matching TRBD1. The CDR3 spans 18 residues. Germline CDR1 is MGHRA and CDR2 is YSYEKL. Trimming cost V 4 bases and J 0 bases; bases outside gene matches: 11. The CDR3 DNA is TGCGCCAGCAGCCTCGAGGGGGCCGCCGGGGCGAACACCGGGGAGCTGTTTTTT. Encoded protein: CASSLEGAAGANTGELFF.

This clone was recorded a few times. The V call is TRBV30, the J call TRBJ1-4; tentative D call: TRBD1 (5 bases). The V end was cut by 0 bases, the J end by 8 bases, with 16 bases between. This CDR3 comprises 15 residues. In germline, CDR1 is GTSNPN, CDR2 SVGIG (reference sequence). For the CDR3, the DNA is TGTGCCTGGAGTGTCCCCCGTCAGGGTGGCGAAAAACTGTTTTTT. Translating it yields CAWSVPRQGGEKLFF.

The chain uses TRBV7-9 and TRBJ2-5; the D gene is possibly TRBD2 (7 bases). This CDR3 has 13 residues. V shed 10 bases and J shed 4 bases, with 16 bases lying between them. CDR1 and CDR2 from the germline V gene are SEHNR and FQNEAQ (reference sequence). The CDR3 is CAIQRGGTETQYF. In DNA form, the CDR3 reads TGTGCCATCCAAAGGGGGGGAACAGAGACCCAGTACTTC.

The chain has TRBV5-4 and TRBJ1-2; D may be TRBD1 (5 bases). CDR3 size: 15 residues. Trimming took off 4 bases at V and 7 bases at J, with 20 bases between the two ends. CDR1 is SGHNT, CDR2 YYREEE, per germline (reference sequence). CDR3 coding DNA: TGTGCCAGCAGCGCAAGAGGTTTGGGGCTAGGTGGCTACACCTTC. Translation: CASSARGLGLGGYTF.

V is TRBV11-1 and J is TRBJ2-2; the D is unclear. Germline V gene sequence: CDR1 SGHAT, CDR2 FQDESV (reference sequence). The V gene lost 1 base and the J gene lost 7 bases, with 10 bases spanning the gap. The CDR3 sequence is 14 residues long. This chain's CDR3 is CASSLGIRHGELFF. CDR3 nucleotides: TGTGCCAGCAGCTTAGGGATACGTCACGGGGAGCTGTTTTTT.

This clone has a handful of counts. This rearrangement joins TRBV27 to TRBJ1-5; tentatively, D is TRBD1 (5 bases). Germline V gene data show CDR1 as MNHEY and CDR2 as SMNVEV (reference sequence). Trimming left V 2 bases short and J 3 bases short, with 11 bases between. The CDR3 contains 15 residues. CDR3 bases: TGTGCCAGCAGTTTAACAGGCGGGACCAATCAGCCCCAGCATTTT. Translated, it gives CASSLTGGTNQPQHF.

The CDR3 DNA reads TGTGCCAGCAGCCTGGGACAGTACCAAGAGACCCAGTACTTC. Translation: CASSLGQYQETQYF. The chain couples TRBV7-6 to TRBJ2-5; TRBD1 matches 7 bases. CDR3 length equals 14 residues. The V segment lost 5 bases and the J segment 0 bases; nucleotides outside the gene matches: 3. CDR1 is SGHVS, CDR2 FNYEAQ, per germline.

This chain uses TRBV15 with TRBJ1-2; D might be TRBD1 (6 bases). V lost 3 bases and J 1 base, leaving 12 bases between the germline ends. CDR3 length equals 15 residues. CDR1 is LNHNV and CDR2 is YYDKDF in the germline V gene (reference sequence). The CDR3 bases are TGTGCCACCAGCAGGTGGGACACCGTTAACTATGGCTACACCTTC. It specifies CATSRWDTVNYGYTF.

The rearrangement joins TRBV29-1 to TRBJ1-2; TRBD1 matches 9 bases. The V segment lost 7 bases and the J segment 3 bases; nucleotides outside the gene matches: 9. This CDR3 is built from 14 residues. Germline V gene sequence: CDR1 SQVTM, CDR2 ANQGSEA. The CDR3, as DNA: TGCAGCGCTGTCGACAGGGGGGAAGACTATGGCTACACCTTC. This sequence encodes CSAVDRGEDYGYTF.

The V call is TRBV4-3, the J call TRBJ2-7; 7 nucleotides line up with TRBD2. Germline V gene lookup returns CDR1 LGHNA and CDR2 YSLEER. The length of the CDR3 is 15 residues. V lost 4 bases to trimming and J lost 2 bases; unmatched junction nucleotides: 8. This CDR3 is CASSPGLNRPYEQYF. The CDR3 DNA follows: TGCGCCAGCAGCCCGGGACTAAACCGACCCTACGAGCAGTACTTC.

The rearrangement uses TRBV4-1 and TRBJ1-3; 7 bases are shared with TRBD1. Germline CDR1 MGHRA, CDR2 YSYEKL. CDR3 length: 19 residues. The J segment lost 2 bases and the V segment lost 0 bases, leaving 13 bases of the junction unmatched. CDR3 region: CASSQDRTLAGGTGNTIYF. CDR3 sequence (DNA): TGCGCCAGCAGCCAAGATCGGACCTTGGCAGGGGGGACTGGAAACACCATATATTTT.

The rearrangement uses TRBV5-1 and TRBJ1-5; 7 positions agree with TRBD1. V trimming: 4 bases; J trimming: 3 bases; junction bases outside the gene matches: 4. CDR3 length: 14 amino acids. CDR1 is SGHRS and CDR2 is YFSETQ in the germline V gene. The DNA for the CDR3 is TGCGCCAGCAGCCTGACAGGGACCAATCAGCCCCAGCATTTT. This codes for CASSLTGTNQPQHF.

The chain links TRBV4-1 to TRBJ1-2, with TRBD1 as a possible D gene (5 bases). The germline CDR1 and CDR2 sequences are MGHRA and YSYEKL. Trimming removed 3 bases from V and 8 bases from J, with 16 bases in between. The CDR3 extends over 14 amino acids. Here the CDR3 DNA reads TGCGCCAGCAGCCACCCGTCGGGGGGACCGGGCTACACCTTC. Its translation is CASSHPSGGPGYTF.

On this clone: The same CDR3 can be traced to other DNA sequences in this sample. This rearrangement joins TRBV5-1 to TRBJ2-3; D remains ambiguous. Deletions cut 2 bases from V and 2 bases from J, with 3 bases between. The CDR3 runs 12 residues. Germline values: CDR1 SGHRS, CDR2 YFSETQ. The CDR3: CASSLNTDTQYF. The CDR3 bases are TGCGCCAGCAGCTTAAACACAGATACGCAGTATTTT.

The chain has TRBV18 and TRBJ1-1, with D maybe TRBD1 (5 bases). The germline V gene has CDR1 KGHSH and CDR2 LQKENI. The CDR3 sequence is 14 residues long. V lost 0 bases, J lost 7 bases, and 12 bases lay in between. The CDR3 reads CASSPPPGRGEAFF. CDR3 DNA sequence: TGTGCCAGCTCACCACCCCCAGGGAGGGGTGAAGCTTTCTTT.

The CDR3 spells CASSLIYRGAVGNEQFF. CDR3 nucleotides: TGTGCCAGCAGCTTAATTTACAGAGGGGCAGTGGGCAATGAGCAGTTCTTC. V is TRBV11-3 and J is TRBJ2-1; D tentatively reads TRBD1 or TRBD2 (5 bases each). The CDR3 totals 17 residues. Germline loops: CDR1 SGHNT, CDR2 YENEEA. Deletions cut 2 bases from V and 6 bases from J, with 20 bases between.

The rearrangement uses TRBV14 and TRBJ2-1; D possibly matches TRBD1 or TRBD2 (5 bases each). V was trimmed by 6 bases and J by 0 bases, leaving 15 bases between them. Looked up from germline, CDR1 is SGHDN and CDR2 is FVKESK. The CDR3 has 16 residues. CDR3 protein: CASRPYGGSSYNEQFF. The CDR3 nucleotides are TGTGCCAGCAGACCGTATGGGGGAAGCTCCTACAATGAGCAGTTCTTC.

The chain joins TRBV6-2 or TRBV6-3 to TRBJ1-2, with 8 bases identical to TRBD1. The CDR3 loop spans 16 amino acids. V lost 0 bases and J lost 4; bases outside the gene matches: 7. CDR1 and CDR2 from the germline V gene are MNHEY and SVGEGT. The CDR3 protein is CASSYSEAGTGYGYTF. The DNA for the CDR3 is TGTGCCAGCAGTTACTCGGAAGCCGGGACAGGCTATGGCTACACCTTC.

This clone was counted between two and nine times. The rearrangement uses TRBV5-1 and TRBJ2-7; D call uncertain. Germline lookup yields CDR1 SGHRS and CDR2 YFSETQ. Trimming pared 2 bases from V and 0 bases from J, leaving 6 bases between. The CDR3 has 13 amino acids. Here the CDR3 reads CASSFSTSYEQYF. In nucleotides, the CDR3 is TGCGCCAGCAGCTTTTCTACCTCCTACGAGCAGTACTTC.

This clone was counted only a few times. This chain connects TRBV2 to TRBJ1-5; 9 bases align to TRBD1. The CDR3 sequence is 14 residues long. The V segment lost 6 bases and the J segment 7 bases; nucleotides outside the gene matches: 7. Per the germline V gene, CDR1 is SNHLY and CDR2 is FYNNEI. This CDR3 is CASSRDRVHQPQHF. CDR3 coding DNA: TGTGCCAGCAGCCGGGACAGGGTGCACCAGCCCCAGCATTTT.

The chain uses TRBV30 and TRBJ2-7; the match to TRBD2 covers 9 bases. V gave up 1 base and J gave up 4 bases; unmatched junction bases: 5. Germline assignment: CDR1 GTSNPN and CDR2 SVGIG (reference sequence). The CDR3 sequence is 14 residues long. CDR3: CAWSAGTSLYEQYF. The CDR3 nucleotides read TGTGCCTGGAGTGCGGGGACTAGCCTTTACGAGCAGTACTTC.

The chain joins TRBV24-1 to TRBJ2-5; 10 bases line up with TRBD1. This CDR3 region has 15 residues. Germline CDR1 and CDR2: KGHDR and SFDVKD. The V segment lost 4 bases and the J segment 5 bases; nucleotides outside the gene matches: 6. The CDR3 DNA is TGTGCCACCAGTGACTCGACAGGGGGCAGTGAGACCCAGTACTTC. Translating it yields CATSDSTGGSETQYF.